This T cell receptor beta chain was sequenced in a study of T-cell memory formation after mild COVID-19. Study details: Most TCR clusters belonged to a single donor.

This clonotype has more than one count but fewer than ten. TCRdb re-called the 5' RACE reads through MiXCR, storing one row per CDR3 protein. The sample records about 450,000 distinct CDR3 sequences, 20% to 25% being singletons. This CDR3 is built from 14 residues. Trimming stripped 5 bases from V and 8 bases from J, with 19 bases between. Germline CDR1 and CDR2: SQVTM and ANQGSEA. This clonotype was sampled from an adult woman who had mild COVID-19 (a few samples of this study predate the infection). Cell type and time point are not known. The J gene is TRBJ2-4, the V gene TRBV29-1; D tentatively reads TRBD1 or TRBD2 (7 bases each). Sequencing used PBMCs or a T cell subset sorted from them (not recorded which). CDR3 loop: CSVSPQGGGDIQYF. The CDR3 DNA follows: TGCAGCGTTAGCCCCCAGGGGGGGGGAGACATTCAGTACTTC.